This T cell receptor beta chain was captured by sequencing in a study of blood T cell repertoires in COVID-19. Looking at the study overall: Sites in the United States, Italy and Spain provided acute and convalescent COVID-19 samples. T cells, B-cell-depleted T cells, or PBMCs supplied cDNA or gDNA.

In the source study's methods: Reference gene primer amplification gave estimated nucleated cell counts. TCRdb's copy holds only in-frame clones and misses some; the assay was immunoSEQ multiplex PCR. V, J and clone size reflect that table, while D and trimming were determined from the DNA. The repertoire holds about 380,000 clones, with roughly 85% as singletons. V was cut by 0 bases and J by 2 bases, with 12 bases left in between. The CDR3 has 15 amino acids. Germline CDR1 reads SGDLS; CDR2 reads YYNGEE. The chain recombines TRBV9 with TRBJ2-7; possibly TRBD2 for D (5 bases). The receptor was isolated from a woman in her late teens or twenties with acute or convalescent COVID-19. Sequencing input: peripheral blood. In DNA, the CDR3 is TGTGCCAGCAGCGTAGGAGGGAAGTGGACCTACGAGCAGTACTTC. Its translation: CASSVGGKWTYEQYF.